This entry lists 28 T cell receptor beta chains sequenced from one sample in a study of T-cell reconstitution after alpha-beta-depleted transplantation in children (dated by TCRdb to 2016 to 2017). Which antigens these TCRs recognize remains unknown. The library was generated by PCR. The sequencer was an Illumina HiSeq 2500. TCR libraries were prepared with molecular barcoding, using unique molecular identifiers to normalize TCRbeta repertoire quantification. TCRdb reprocessed the public reads (quality trimming at Q25 with fastp, clone calling with MiXCR) and kept in-frame beta chains. Identical CDR3 protein sequences are pooled into one entry, listed with their most common genes and DNA. This sample gives about 290,000 distinct CDR3 sequences in total; about 7.3% of them show up just once. The top ten clones comprise approximately 9.6% of the sample. The sample's treatment or condition, from its label and the paper: allogeneic hematopoietic cell transplantation with graft depleted of TCRalphabeta T cells and CD19 B cells.

What the research found in general, with its limitations: Over subsequent months, a decline in hyperexpanded clone frequencies was noted, and after one year, T-cell counts and TCRbeta diversity were mostly ascribed to newly produced T cells.

The specimen comprised peripheral blood, sampled 360 days after TCRalphabeta/CD19-depleted stem cell transplant. These receptors came from a female patient aged 2-9 years who had a stem cell transplant for Fanconi anemia, so the T cells may come from the graft donor.

This clonotype was seen many times. The chain has TRBV12-3 or TRBV12-4 and TRBJ1-5; TRBD1 is a possible D gene (6 bases). V dropped 6 bases and J dropped 4 bases, with 13 bases sitting between them. The CDR3 contains 14 residues. The chain's CDR3 is CASSVQGGNQPQHF. In DNA, the CDR3 is TGTGCCAGCAGCGTACAGGGTGGGAATCAGCCCCAGCATTTT.

This clonotype was seen ten or more times. The V gene is TRBV19, the J gene TRBJ1-1; D possibly corresponds to TRBD1 (6 bases). CDR3 length: 12 amino acids. With 4 bases removed from V and 7 bases from J, the gap between germline ends came to 10 bases. Germline lookup yields CDR1 LNHDA and CDR2 SQIVND (reference sequence). CDR3 bases: TGTGCCAGTAGTACAGGGGCCCGTGAAGCTTTCTTT. Residues: CASSTGAREAFF.

This clonotype has at least ten counts. The chain joins TRBV5-1 to TRBJ2-5; TRBD1 aligns across 7 bases. The trim removed 4 bases at V and 1 base at J, leaving 7 bases unmatched. Germline CDR1 is SGHRS and CDR2 is YFSETQ. This CDR3 spans 15 amino acids. As DNA, the CDR3 is TGCGCCAGCAGCCCCCGGACAGGCTCCCAAGAGACCCAGTACTTC. Protein product: CASSPRTGSQETQYF.

This clonotype was picked up a small number of times. This chain joins TRBV2 and TRBJ1-1; possible D gene TRBD1, 5 bases. This CDR3 has 15 residues. The V end lost 4 bases, the J end lost 3 bases, and 15 bases lay between the germline ends. The germline CDR1 and CDR2 sequences are SNHLY and FYNNEI. The CDR3 spells CASSVYSGRDTEAFF. CDR3 sequence (DNA): TGTGCCAGCAGTGTTTATTCAGGGAGGGACACTGAAGCTTTCTTT.

This clonotype is labeled as medium-sized (0.01 to 0.1%). V is TRBV27 and J is TRBJ2-3; D gene uncertain. The ends were cut back, 7 bases at V and 7 bases at J, with 9 bases in the middle. The germline V gene encodes CDR1 MNHEY and CDR2 SMNVEV (reference sequence). This CDR3 has 11 residues. CDR3 bases: TGTGCCAGCATAGAAGGTCATACGCAGTATTTT. Its translation: CASIEGHTQYF.

This clonotype was counted at least ten times. The rearrangement joins TRBV7-2 to TRBJ2-3; no reliable D call. The V end was cut by 3 bases, the J end by 1 base, with 8 bases between. The length of the CDR3 is 14 residues. Germline-derived CDR1 and CDR2 are SGHTA and FQGNSA. DNA for the CDR3: TGTGCCAGCAGCTTGGATATGGGCACAGATACGCAGTATTTT. As protein: CASSLDMGTDTQYF.

In its sample, this clonotype was seen a few times. The chain is built from TRBV4-1 and TRBJ2-5, with 7 bases matching TRBD2. Germline V CDR1 and CDR2: MGHRA, YSYEKL. With 3 bases clipped from V and 4 bases from J, the junction kept 8 bases outside the gene matches. This CDR3 has 15 residues. CDR3 sequence: CASSQGLGRGETQYF. CDR3 in DNA: TGCGCCAGCAGCCAGGGGTTAGGGAGGGGAGAGACCCAGTACTTC.

This clonotype was counted many times. The chain uses TRBV7-2 and TRBJ1-2; 7 bases match TRBD1. From germline, CDR1 is SGHTA and CDR2 FQGNSA. The length of the CDR3 is 13 residues. Trimming took 5 bases from V and 2 from J; bases not matched to a gene: 2. CDR3 in DNA: TGTGCCAGCAGCACGGGACAGAACTATGGCTACACCTTC. It translates to CASSTGQNYGYTF.

The chain combines TRBV5-1 with TRBJ2-3; the D gene could be TRBD1 or TRBD2 (5 bases each). This CDR3 comprises 19 residues. V was trimmed by 3 bases and J by 1 base, leaving 24 bases between them. Germline V gives CDR1 SGHRS, CDR2 YFSETQ. CDR3 DNA: TGCGCCAGCAGCTCCCGTGGGCTAGTGCTACTGGGGGGCACAGATACGCAGTATTTT. Amino acid sequence: CASSSRGLVLLGGTDTQYF. The full variable domain, completed using reference TRBV5-1 and TRBJ2-3, is KAGVTQTPRYLIKTRGQQVTLSCSPISGHRSVSWYQQTPGQGLQFLFEYFSETQRNKGNFPGRFSGRQFSNSRSEMNVSTLELGDSALYLCASSSRGLVLLGGTDTQYFGPGTRLTVL.

This clonotype was counted at least ten times. The chain has TRBV14 and TRBJ2-7, with a weak D call TRBD1 (5 bases). This CDR3 has 15 amino acids. The V end was cut by 0 bases, the J end by 5 bases, with 14 bases between. Germline loops: CDR1 SGHDN, CDR2 FVKESK. The CDR3 sequence is CASSQDPGPFHEQYF. The DNA for the CDR3 is TGTGCCAGCAGCCAAGATCCAGGGCCGTTCCACGAGCAGTACTTC.

The chain couples TRBV6-5 to TRBJ2-3, with TRBD2 as a possible D gene (7 bases). Germline CDR1 MNHEY, CDR2 SVGAGI. CDR3 length equals 12 residues. Trimming pared 9 bases from V and 2 bases from J, leaving 9 bases between. The CDR3 DNA is TGTGCCAGTGCGGGGGCCACAGATACGCAGTATTTT. Protein: CASAGATDTQYF.

This clonotype showed up many times. The chain is built from TRBV28 and TRBJ1-6; possible D gene TRBD1, 5 bases. Germline CDR1 reads MDHEN; CDR2 reads SYDVKM. There are 17 residues in the CDR3. The V end was cut by 5 bases, the J end by 7 bases, with 21 bases between. The CDR3 nucleotides read TGTGCCAGCAGTCCAGCAACGGGCCTCCAGGGCAATTCACCCCTCCACTTT. It is translated as CASSPATGLQGNSPLHF.

As to this clonotype: A much larger clone lies a single base off, so this may be a read error. The chain uses TRBV3-1 and TRBJ2-1; no clear D. V lost 4 bases to trimming and J lost 11 bases, with 15 bases between them. The CDR3 is 13 amino acids. Germline CDR1 reads LGHDT; CDR2 reads YNNKEL (reference sequence). In nucleotides, the CDR3 is TGTGCCAGCAGCCTAGGAATATTGGATAAGCAGTTCTTC. Protein: CASSLGILDKQFF.

This clonotype was counted a few times. The chain recombines TRBV25-1 with TRBJ1-4; TRBD1 is a possible D gene (5 bases). V gave up 3 bases and J gave up 3 bases, with 8 bases separating them. CDR3 size: 14 residues. The V gene's germline CDR1 is MGHDK and CDR2 SYGVNS. CDR3 bases: TGTGCCAGCAGTGAGGGGGGGGCTAATGAAAAACTGTTTTTT. Protein: CASSEGGANEKLFF.

This clonotype was recorded a few times. The chain has TRBV19 and TRBJ2-2, with D perhaps being TRBD1 or TRBD2 (5 bases each). Germline values: CDR1 LNHDA, CDR2 SQIVND (reference sequence). The CDR3 sequence is 14 residues long. The V end lost 7 bases, the J end lost 4 bases, and 13 bases lay between the germline ends. For the CDR3, the DNA is TGTGCCAGTAAGGTCGGGACGGCCACCGGGGAGCTGTTTTTT. Encoded protein: CASKVGTATGELFF.

This clonotype was seen a few times. This chain joins TRBV30 and TRBJ1-6; TRBD1 might be the D (6 bases). CDR3 size: 15 residues. Germline V gene sequence: CDR1 GTSNPN, CDR2 SVGIG (reference sequence). V dropped 2 bases and J dropped 2 bases, with 10 bases sitting between them. The CDR3: CAWSRQGPYNSPLHF. CDR3 sequence (DNA): TGTGCCTGGAGTCGTCAGGGGCCCTATAATTCACCCCTCCACTTT.

This clonotype was seen many times. The chain recombines TRBV5-1 with TRBJ2-7; D unresolved. The CDR3 length is 13 residues. Trimming removed 2 bases from V and 2 bases from J, with 8 bases in between. CDR1 is SGHRS, CDR2 YFSETQ, per germline. The DNA of the CDR3 is TGCGCCAGCAGCTTAAGACCAACCTACGAGCAGTACTTC. Translated, it gives CASSLRPTYEQYF.

This clonotype was picked up many times. This chain joins TRBV20-1 and TRBJ2-1, with D hard to call. Trimming took 6 bases from V and 7 from J, leaving 10 bases between them. There are 11 residues in the CDR3. CDR1 is DFQATT and CDR2 is SNEGSKA in the germline V gene (reference sequence). The DNA of the CDR3 is TGCAGTGCCCAAACAGAGAATGAGCAGTTCTTC. It encodes CSAQTENEQFF.

This clonotype was seen a few times. V gene TRBV7-9 combines with J gene TRBJ2-7, with 10 bases matching TRBD1. This CDR3 comprises 14 residues. After removal of 4 bases from V and 3 bases from J, the junction contained 3 bases not matched to a gene. Germline CDR1 reads SEHNR; CDR2 reads FQNEAQ (reference sequence). The CDR3 loop reads CASSSRTGGYEQYF. The DNA for the CDR3 is TGTGCCAGCAGCTCCCGGACAGGGGGCTACGAGCAGTACTTC.

This CDR3 is CASSLPGLAGGPYTGELFF. In nucleotides, the CDR3 is TGTGCCAGCAGCCTCCCGGGACTAGCGGGGGGGCCGTACACCGGGGAGCTGTTTTTT. This chain uses TRBV11-1 with TRBJ2-2; 16 bases agree with TRBD2. Germline V gives CDR1 SGHAT, CDR2 FQDESV (reference sequence). The CDR3 has 19 residues. V trimming: 5 bases; J trimming: 3 bases; junction bases outside the gene matches: 9. The full variable domain, its missing parts supplied by reference TRBV11-1 and TRBJ2-2, is EAEVAQSPRYKITEKSQAVAFWCDPISGHATLYWYRQILGQGPELLVQFQDESVVDDSQLPKDRFSAERLKGVDSTLKIQPAELGDSAMYLCASSLPGLAGGPYTGELFFGEGSRLTVL.

This clonotype was seen ten or more times. The genes are TRBV29-1 and TRBJ2-2; perhaps TRBD2 as D (5 bases). V shed 4 bases and J shed 8 bases, with 11 bases lying between them. Germline CDR1 is SQVTM and CDR2 is ANQGSEA. The CDR3 is made up of 12 amino acids. The CDR3 protein is CSVGEGSGELFF. The CDR3 DNA is TGCAGCGTTGGAGAGGGATCAGGGGAGCTGTTTTTT.

This clonotype has at least ten counts. The V call is TRBV5-1, the J call TRBJ2-5; no firm D call. CDR1 is SGHRS and CDR2 is YFSETQ in the germline V gene. The CDR3 consists of 14 residues. V was shortened by 7 bases and J by 2 bases, with 15 bases between the two germline ends. CDR3 sequence: CASSLGVGQETQYF. In DNA form, the CDR3 reads TGCGCCAGCTCCCTTGGGGTTGGACAAGAGACCCAGTACTTC.

This clonotype was seen at least ten times. The genes are TRBV20-1 and TRBJ2-3; TRBD2 aligns across 11 bases. V was pared by 8 bases and J by 1 base, with 5 bases of the junction left unmatched. Germline V lookup: CDR1 DFQATT, CDR2 SNEGSKA (reference sequence). The CDR3 consists of 14 residues. The CDR3, as DNA: TGCAGTCTAGATAGCGGGGGGGGCACAGATACGCAGTATTTT. Its translation: CSLDSGGGTDTQYF.

This clonotype was seen many times. The chain employs TRBV29-1 and TRBJ2-7, with 8 bases aligning to TRBD2. Per germline, CDR1 SQVTM and CDR2 ANQGSEA. Trimming at V came to 3 bases and at J to 3 bases, leaving 7 bases not matched to a gene. This CDR3 contains 14 residues. CDR3: CSVDLGGRSYEQYF. In nucleotides, the CDR3 is TGCAGCGTTGATCTAGGCGGGAGGAGCTACGAGCAGTACTTC.

This clonotype occurred a few times. The chain combines TRBV6-4 with TRBJ2-5; TRBD2 agrees at 10 bases. This CDR3 comprises 17 residues. V gave up 4 bases and J gave up 2 bases; unmatched junction bases: 10. Germline-derived CDR1 and CDR2 are MRHNA and SNTAGT. The CDR3 DNA reads as TGTGCCAGCAGTGGAACCGCTAGCGGGAGAAAACAAGAGACCCAGTACTTC. Encoded protein: CASSGTASGRKQETQYF.

There are many counts of this clonotype. This chain links TRBV18 with TRBJ2-3, with unresolved D. CDR1 and CDR2 (germline): KGHSH, LQKENI. Trimming stripped 1 base from V and 0 bases from J, with 2 bases between. The CDR3 is 13 amino acids. CDR3 coding DNA: TGTGCCAGCTCACCACAGAGCACAGATACGCAGTATTTT. Translation: CASSPQSTDTQYF.

This clonotype occurred many times. CDR3 sequence: CASSYLRGAGANVLTF. The CDR3 coding sequence is TGTGCCAGCAGTTACTTAAGGGGAGCAGGGGCCAACGTCCTGACTTTC. The genes are TRBV6-5 and TRBJ2-6, with D tentatively TRBD1 or TRBD2 (5 bases each). CDR3 length: 16 residues. Trimming took off 1 base at V and 4 bases at J, with 11 bases between the two ends. Germline V gene sequence: CDR1 MNHEY, CDR2 SVGAGI.

At least ten counts were recorded for this clonotype. The DNA of the CDR3 is TGCGCCAGCAGCTTCTCTTTAGCGGGGGGGCTACCGCAGTATTTT. Amino acid sequence: CASSFSLAGGLPQYF. The chain recombines TRBV5-1 with TRBJ2-3, with TRBD2 identical over 11 bases. Losses at the gene ends were 2 bases for V and 10 bases for J; bases not matched to a gene: 9. CDR1 SGHRS and CDR2 YFSETQ come from the germline V gene. The CDR3 sequence is 15 residues long. Variable domain in full (rest from reference TRBV5-1 and TRBJ2-3): KAGVTQTPRYLIKTRGQQVTLSCSPISGHRSVSWYQQTPGQGLQFLFEYFSETQRNKGNFPGRFSGRQFSNSRSEMNVSTLELGDSALYLCASSFSLAGGLPQYFGPGTRLTVL.